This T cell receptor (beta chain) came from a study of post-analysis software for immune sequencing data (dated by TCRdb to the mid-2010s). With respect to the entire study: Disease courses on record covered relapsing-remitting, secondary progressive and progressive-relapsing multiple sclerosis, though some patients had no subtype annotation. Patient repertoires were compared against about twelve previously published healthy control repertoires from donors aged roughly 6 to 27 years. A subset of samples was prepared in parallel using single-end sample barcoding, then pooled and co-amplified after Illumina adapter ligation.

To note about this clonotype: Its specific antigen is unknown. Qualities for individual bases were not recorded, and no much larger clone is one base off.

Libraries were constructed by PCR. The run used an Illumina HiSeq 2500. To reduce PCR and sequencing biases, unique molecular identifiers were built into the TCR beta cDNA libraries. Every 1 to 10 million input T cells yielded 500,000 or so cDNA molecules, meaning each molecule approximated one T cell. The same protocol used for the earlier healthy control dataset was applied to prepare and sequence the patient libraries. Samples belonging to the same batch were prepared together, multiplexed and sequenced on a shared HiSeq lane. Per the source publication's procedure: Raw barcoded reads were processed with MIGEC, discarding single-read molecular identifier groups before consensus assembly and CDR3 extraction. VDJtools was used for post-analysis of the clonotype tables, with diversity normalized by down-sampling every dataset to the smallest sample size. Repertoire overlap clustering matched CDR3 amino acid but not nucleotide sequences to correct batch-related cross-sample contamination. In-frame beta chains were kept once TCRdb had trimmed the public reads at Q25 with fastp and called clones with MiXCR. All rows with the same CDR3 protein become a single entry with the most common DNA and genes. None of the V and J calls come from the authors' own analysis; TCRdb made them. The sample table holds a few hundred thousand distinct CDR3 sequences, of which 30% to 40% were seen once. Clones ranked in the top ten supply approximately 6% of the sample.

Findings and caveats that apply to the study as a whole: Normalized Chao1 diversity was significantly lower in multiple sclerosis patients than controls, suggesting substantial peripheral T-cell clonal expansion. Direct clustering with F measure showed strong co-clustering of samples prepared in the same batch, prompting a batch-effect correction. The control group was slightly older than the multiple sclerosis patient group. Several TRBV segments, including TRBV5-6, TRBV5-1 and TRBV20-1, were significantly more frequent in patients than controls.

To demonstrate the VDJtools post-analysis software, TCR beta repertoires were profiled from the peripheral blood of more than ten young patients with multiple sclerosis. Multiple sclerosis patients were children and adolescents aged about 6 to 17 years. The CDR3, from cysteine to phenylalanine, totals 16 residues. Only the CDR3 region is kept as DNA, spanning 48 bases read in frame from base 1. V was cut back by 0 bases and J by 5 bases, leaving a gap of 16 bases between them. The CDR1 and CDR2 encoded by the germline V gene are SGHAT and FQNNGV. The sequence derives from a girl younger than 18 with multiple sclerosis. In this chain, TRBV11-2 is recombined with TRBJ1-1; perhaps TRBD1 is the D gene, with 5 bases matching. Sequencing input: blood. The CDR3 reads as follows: CASSLDQGGGGTEAFF. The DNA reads TGTGCCAGCAGCTTAGATCAGGGAGGAGGCGGGACTGAAGCTTTCTTT.